This record concerns one T cell receptor (beta chain) sequence. There is no known antigen for this receptor. Per-base quality was not reported, and no clone a single base away is much larger than it. The immunoSEQ Assay, a bias-controlled multiplex PCR, was used to amplify TCRbeta CDR3 regions from genomic DNA. The paper's data handling went like this. The number of nucleated cells in each sample was estimated by amplification of reference gene primers within the assay. To quantify the absolute abundance of each unique TCRbeta CDR3 rearrangement, sequence reads were collapsed and filtered. Productive Simpson clonality was computed per sample as the square root of Simpson's diversity index over productive rearrangements. This is the immuneACCESS table as TCRdb keeps it, with only in-frame sequences that have V and J called. A part of the clones is gone; compared with another copy, unresolved V genes explain less than half, and the rest is unexplained. V and J calls and clone size follow that table, whereas D and trimming were derived from the DNA. Across this sample there are approximately 300,000 clones, with roughly 90% seen only once. The ten largest clones capture roughly 18% of the sample.

Participants in the prospective study were enrolled through a virtual design, were aged about 18 to 100 years, and lived in 24 United States geographic areas. In the prospective study, cohorts were assigned on the basis of participant-reported clinical history obtained from a screening survey and a study questionnaire. ImmuneRACE Cohort 3 recovered participants were defined by two consecutive negative NP/OP PCR tests, healthcare professional clearance, or symptom resolution. In the prospective study, whole blood, serum and a nasopharyngeal or oropharyngeal swab were collected from each participant by mobile phlebotomists. Additional blood draws and questionnaires over a roughly two-month period could optionally be provided by prospective study participants. Before DNA extraction, prospective study blood samples were shipped either frozen or at room temperature. This record comes from a study of blood T cell repertoires in COVID-19 (dated by TCRdb to about 2020). With regard to the full study: Samples covering the acute and convalescent phases of COVID-19 were provided by collaborators in the United States, Italy and Spain. Deeply sampled blood TCRbeta repertoires from subjects exposed to, actively infected with, or recovered from COVID-19 were included in the dataset. The repertoires were made available in a free public database intended to serve as a resource for research on the immune response to SARS-CoV-2. The samples were drawn from two sources: the first 160 participants of the ongoing ImmuneRACE study, and 1,200 or so subjects contributed by 6 global collaborators. The material from the prospective study consisted of cDNA or gDNA derived from T cells, B-cell-depleted T cells, or PBMCs. Where available, HLA class I and class II types were obtained from metadata supplied by the sample provider rather than from assay-based typing. Sample metadata almost always included a de-identified subject ID, COVID-19 status, age in years and sex.

The germline V gene specifies SGDLS as CDR1 and YYNGEE as CDR2. Including cysteine and phenylalanine, the CDR3 has 14 amino acids. This entry keeps only the CDR3 DNA: 42 bases, framed from base 1. V is clipped by 2 bases and J by 3 bases, and the sequence between their germline boundaries is 9 bases long. General study outcomes and caveats: Clinical and demographic metadata were provided uncurated, with the amount varying by source and participant.

The V and J genes are TRBV9 and TRBJ2-1; matching of 5 bases hints at TRBD1 as the D gene. The source of this sequence is a woman in her twenties or thirties who had recovered from COVID-19. Sequencing was carried out using PBMCs or T cells enriched from blood (not recorded which). The DNA sequence follows: TGTGCCAGCAGCGTCGACAGAAACTACAATGAGCAGTTCTTC. Its amino acids are CASSVDRNYNEQFF.